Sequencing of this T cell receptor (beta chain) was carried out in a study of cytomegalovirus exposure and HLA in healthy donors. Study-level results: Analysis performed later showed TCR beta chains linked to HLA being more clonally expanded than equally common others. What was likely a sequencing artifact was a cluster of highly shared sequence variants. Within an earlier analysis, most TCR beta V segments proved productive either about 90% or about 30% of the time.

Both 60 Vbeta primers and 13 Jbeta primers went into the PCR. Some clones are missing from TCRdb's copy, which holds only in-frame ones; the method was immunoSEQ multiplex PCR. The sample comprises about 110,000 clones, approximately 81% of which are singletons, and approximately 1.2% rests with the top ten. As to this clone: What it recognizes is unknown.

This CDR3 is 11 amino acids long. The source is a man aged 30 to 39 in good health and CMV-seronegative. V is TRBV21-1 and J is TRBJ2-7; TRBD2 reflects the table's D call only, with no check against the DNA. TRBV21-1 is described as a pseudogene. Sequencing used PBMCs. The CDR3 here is CASSRGDEQYF. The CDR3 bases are TGTGCCAGCAGTCGGGGTGACGAGCAGTACTTC.